A selection of T cell receptor beta chains follows, all from one sample in a study of blood T cells in healthy people across ages. A single record per CDR3 protein comes from TCRdb applying MiXCR to the 5' RACE reads. Of about 1.8 million distinct CDR3 sequences listed, roughly 52% are singletons. Sequencing used blood. The origin of the receptors is a middle-aged woman in good health. The CDR3 runs from the conserved cysteine through the conserved F or W. A D gene is named only where the DNA matches it firmly.

>TRBV28|TRBD1|TRBJ2-5
TGTGCCAGCAGTTCCCCCGGGGACAGCCAAGAGACCCAGTACTTC
CASSSPGDSQETQYF
>TRBV20-1|.|TRBJ2-1
TGCAGTGCTAGATCAGGAACAGCCTACAATGAGCAGTTCTTC
CSARSGTAYNEQFF
>TRBV24-1|TRBD1|TRBJ2-3
TGTGCCACCAGTGATCCGACAGGGATGGATACGCAGTATTTT
CATSDPTGMDTQYF
>TRBV12-3/TRBV12-4|TRBD2|TRBJ2-3
TGTGCCAGCAGTTTCCTAGCGGGGGCCCGCACAGATACGCAGTATTTT
CASSFLAGARTDTQYF
>TRBV5-1|.|TRBJ2-1
TGCGCCAGCAGCTTGGTGAAGAGCTCCTACAATGAGCAGTTCTTC
CASSLVKSSYNEQFF
>TRBV20-1|TRBD1|TRBJ2-7
TGCAGTGCCTATTCCGACAGGGACGAGCAGTACTTC
CSAYSDRDEQYF
>TRBV11-1|TRBD1|TRBJ1-2
TGTGCCGGCAGCTTGGGACAGGAGGTTTATGGCTACACCTTC
CAGSLGQEVYGYTF
>TRBV20-1|.|TRBJ2-1
TGCAGTGCTAGGGACACAGGGATGGATTTTCAAGAGACCCAGTTCTTC
CSARDTGMDFQETQFF
>TRBV6-4|TRBD1|TRBJ1-6
TGTGCCAGCAGTGAACTGGCAGGGGGTAATTCACCCCTCCACTTT
CASSELAGGNSPLHF
>TRBV6-2/TRBV6-3|.|TRBJ2-7
TGTGCCAGCAGTTACGGTCGACGCGGGGGGACAGATGAGCAGTACTTC
CASSYGRRGGTDEQYF